Listed below are T cell receptor beta chains from one sample, sequenced in a study of human T cells and chemical hapten exposure. TCRdb recomputed calls from the RACE reads with MiXCR, one row per CDR3 protein. This table holds approximately 50,000 distinct CDR3 sequences, roughly 9.5% found once. The specimen comprised whole blood, sampled in connection with sensitization to the hapten diphenylcyclopropenone (DPC). These TCRs come from a woman in her thirties or forties with alopecia areata. Some clones in this sample may be carry-over from other donors' samples. Both conserved end residues are part of each CDR3. A D gene is named only where the DNA matches it firmly. The listing skips clone size in some rows; elsewhere it reads once, few, many or a size class.

>TRBJ1-6|TRBV18|.|few
TGTGCCAGCTCACGACAGGAGGATACACCCCTCCACTTT
CASSRQEDTPLHF
>TRBJ2-3|TRBV7-6|.|.
TGTGCCAGCAGCTTAGCGGGGTCCCCTGCGGGAGATACGCAGTATTTT
CASSLAGSPAGDTQYF
>TRBJ2-3|TRBV9|TRBD2|few
TGTGCCAGCAGCCCCGGACTAGCGGGGGCAACAAGCACAGATACGCAGTATTTT
CASSPGLAGATSTDTQYF
>TRBJ1-1|TRBV7-2|.|many
TGTGCCAGCAGCCCCCGCAGGGGGAACACTGAAGCTTTCTTT
CASSPRRGNTEAFF
>TRBJ1-2|TRBV7-9|.|few
TGTGCCAGCATCCCGGCCGGGTATGGCTACACCTTC
CASIPAGYGYTF
>TRBJ2-2|TRBV12-3/TRBV12-4|.|.
TGTGCCAGCAGTTTAAGGAACACCGGGGAGCTGTTTTTT
CASSLRNTGELFF
>TRBJ2-2|TRBV9|.|few
TGTGCCAGCAGCGTGATGCTGAACACCGGGGAGCTGTTTTTT
CASSVMLNTGELFF
>TRBJ1-1|TRBV18|.|.
TGTGCCAGCTCACCACCGGTAGGGCACACTGAAGCTTTCTTT
CASSPPVGHTEAFF
>TRBJ1-5|TRBV4-1|.|.
TGCGCCAGCAGCCAACCTACCGGGCGGAGCAATCAGCCCCAGCATTTT
CASSQPTGRSNQPQHF
>TRBJ2-3|TRBV6-2/TRBV6-3|.|many
TGTGCCAGCAGTGGGACGGAGACAGATACGCAGTATTTT
CASSGTETDTQYF
>TRBJ2-7|TRBV5-1|.|.
TGCGCCAGCAGCGAGGGACCCCGCGCGGACGAGCAGTACTTC
CASSEGPRADEQYF
>TRBJ2-3|TRBV11-2|.|few
TGTGCCAGCAGCTTAGGCCCCGCAGATACGCAGTATTTT
CASSLGPADTQYF
>TRBJ1-2|TRBV5-1|.|.
TGCGCCAGCAGCTTGTCCGGGGGCTTCTATGGCTACACCTTC
CASSLSGGFYGYTF
>TRBJ2-1|TRBV13|.|few
TGTGCCAGCAGCCCCCCGGGGGGCGGGGGCCATACTAATGAGCAGTTCTTC
CASSPPGGGGHTNEQFF
>TRBJ2-5|TRBV7-9|.|many
TGTGCCAGCAGCCTGACCCAATCGGAGACCCAGTACTTC
CASSLTQSETQYF
>TRBJ1-6|TRBV7-8|.|many
TGTGCCAGCAGCGTCAAATTAGACGGGAGCTCCTATAATTCACCCCTCCACTTT
CASSVKLDGSSYNSPLHF
>TRBJ1-4|TRBV27|.|.
TGTGCCAGCCGCCATAGGAGAGAAAAACTGTTTTTT
CASRHRREKLFF
>TRBJ2-7|TRBV18|TRBD2|.
TGTGCCAGCTCACCCCGTGCAGCGGGGGGTTACGAGCAGTACTTC
CASSPRAAGGYEQYF
>TRBJ2-3|TRBV20-1|TRBD1|many
TGCAGTGCTACGGGGCCCCGGGACAGCGGCACAGATACGCAGTATTTT
CSATGPRDSGTDTQYF
>TRBJ2-7|TRBV6-2/TRBV6-3|.|many
TGTGCCAGCGCGGGGTTGACCGTCTACGAGCAGTACTTC
CASAGLTVYEQYF
>TRBJ2-3|TRBV20-1|.|few
TGCAGTGCTAGTATAGGGACTAGCACAGATACGCAGTATTTT
CSASIGTSTDTQYF
>TRBJ2-7|TRBV2|.|many
TGTGCCAGCAGGGAGCAGGGACACACCACCTACGAGCAGTACTTC
CASREQGHTTYEQYF
>TRBJ2-3|TRBV6-2/TRBV6-3|TRBD2|medium-sized
TGTGCCAGCAGTTACGGCGGGGGGGCCCGGACAGATACGCAGTATTTT
CASSYGGGARTDTQYF
>TRBJ2-3|TRBV7-9|.|few
TGTGCCAGCAGCTTAGGATCGAATACAGGGACAGATACGCAGTATTTT
CASSLGSNTGTDTQYF
>TRBJ2-3|TRBV9|.|many
TGTGCCAGCAGCGCTTTTACCACAGATACGCAGTATTTT
CASSAFTTDTQYF
>TRBJ2-2|TRBV29-1|.|medium-sized
TGCAGCGTGGGCTCGAGCTTCGCCGGGGAGCTGTTTTTT
CSVGSSFAGELFF
>TRBJ2-2|TRBV19|.|many
TGTGCCAGTAGTATAGGAGGGACGAACACCGGGGAGCTGTTTTTT
CASSIGGTNTGELFF
>TRBJ1-1|TRBV2|TRBD1|many
TGTGCCAGCAGTAAGGGACAGGGGGCGCTTACGTCTGAAGCTTTCTTT
CASSKGQGALTSEAFF
>TRBJ2-3|TRBV9|.|.
TGTGCCAGCAGCGTAGGGCTTAATCGAGCGAAGAGCACAGATACGCAGTATTTT
CASSVGLNRAKSTDTQYF
>TRBJ2-2|TRBV25-1|.|.
TGTGCCAGCAGTGATGGCGGGCGGAGGACCGGGGAGCTGTTTTTT
CASSDGGRRTGELFF
>TRBJ2-7|TRBV6-2/TRBV6-3|.|many
TGTGCCAGCAGTCGAGTTGGGGCCGAGCAGTACTTC
CASSRVGAEQYF
>TRBJ1-2|TRBV5-1|TRBD1|many
TGCGCCAGCAGCTATCCGGGACAGGGGCATGGCTACACCTTC
CASSYPGQGHGYTF
>TRBJ2-7|TRBV30|.|many
TGTGCCTGGAAGACTGAGGGCACCTACGAGCAGTACTTC
CAWKTEGTYEQYF
>TRBJ2-5|TRBV5-1|.|few
TGCGCCAGCAGCTTGGTGGTTTCTGGGGCGAAGACCCAGTACTTC
CASSLVVSGAKTQYF
>TRBJ1-5|TRBV4-1|.|.
TGCGCCAGCAGCCGAGGGTTCGTGAACAATCAGCCCCAGCATTTT
CASSRGFVNNQPQHF
>TRBJ1-2|TRBV3-1|.|few
TGTGCCAGCAGCTATAGGGTTTCGGGGAACTATGGCTACACCTTC
CASSYRVSGNYGYTF
>TRBJ2-3|TRBV4-1|TRBD2|many
TGCGCCAGCAGCCACTCTAGGACTAGCGGATTCACAGATACGCAGTATTTT
CASSHSRTSGFTDTQYF
>TRBJ2-2|TRBV27|TRBD1|many
TGTGCCAGCAGTCCCGACAGGGGGCACACCGGGGAGCTGTTTTTT
CASSPDRGHTGELFF
>TRBJ2-7|TRBV20-1|TRBD1|.
TGCAGTGCTCAAAACCCCGGGACAGGGACCTACGAGCAGTACTTC
CSAQNPGTGTYEQYF
>TRBJ1-2|TRBV10-3|.|few
TGTGCCATCAGTGAGGAGAAGGCGGTTGATGGCTACACCTTC
CAISEEKAVDGYTF
>TRBJ1-5|TRBV15|.|.
TGTGCCACCAGCAGTGGAGGACAGTTCTTTAGCAATCAGCCCCAGCATTTT
CATSSGGQFFSNQPQHF
>TRBJ1-5|TRBV10-2|.|.
TGCGCCAGCAGGAGAAGGGAGTCAGGGAGTCAGCCCCAGCATTTT
CASRRRESGSQPQHF
>TRBJ2-5|TRBV6-5|.|medium-sized
TGTGCCAGCAGTTACGCAGGGGGGACGTACCAAGAGACCCAGTACTTC
CASSYAGGTYQETQYF
>TRBJ2-7|TRBV20-1|TRBD2|.
TGCAGTGCTGCCCCTCCTAGCGGGGGATACGAGCAGTACTTC
CSAAPPSGGYEQYF
>TRBJ2-5|TRBV7-2|.|.
TGTGCCAGCAGCTTGAACAACCAAGAGACCCAGTACTTC
CASSLNNQETQYF
>TRBJ2-2|TRBV6-2/TRBV6-3|TRBD1|.
TGTGCCAGCAGTTACGAAAGTTACACAGGGGCGCTGTTTTTT
CASSYESYTGALFF
>TRBJ1-6|TRBV6-5|.|.
TGTGCCAGCTCCGCGGGGATTTTGGATTCACCCCTCCACTTT
CASSAGILDSPLHF
>TRBJ2-7|TRBV5-4|.|.
TGTGCCAGCAGCTTGTACGACGAGCAGTACTTC
CASSLYDEQYF
>TRBJ1-4|TRBV9|TRBD1|.
TGTGCCAGCAGCGTTTCCACAGGGGGCGATGAAAAACTGTTTTTT
CASSVSTGGDEKLFF
>TRBJ2-1|TRBV9|.|.
TGTGCCAGCAGCGTAGCTTTGGGAAACGAGCAGTTCTTC
CASSVALGNEQFF
>TRBJ1-1|TRBV7-2|.|few
TGTGCCAGCAGCTTGGTAGGGCGAGGGATGAACACTGAAGCTTTCTTT
CASSLVGRGMNTEAFF
>TRBJ1-5|TRBV9|.|.
TGTGCCAGCAGCGCAGGGTGGAGCAATCAGCCCCAGCATTTT
CASSAGWSNQPQHF